This T cell receptor beta chain was retrieved from a study of blood T cell repertoires in COVID-19. At the level of the study: Samples representing acute and convalescent COVID-19 were sourced from the United States, Italy and Spain.

The CDR3 has 16 residues. CDR1 and CDR2 from the germline V gene are LGHDT and YNNKEL (reference sequence). Trimming left V 3 bases short and J 4 bases short, with 15 bases between. The assay was immunoSEQ multiplex PCR, and TCRdb's table has in-frame clones only and misses some. Altogether roughly 150,000 clones are present, around four fifths being singletons, with the ten largest covering more than 5.5%. The gene calls are TRBV3-1 (or the pseudogene TRBV3-2) and TRBJ1-4, with D possibly TRBD1 on 5 matching bases. The sample comprised PBMCs or T cells enriched from blood (not recorded which). The clonotype originates from a man aged 50 to 59 who had recovered from COVID-19. This chain's CDR3 is CASSHLAGGDNEKLFF. The CDR3 nucleotides read TGTGCCAGCAGCCACCTCGCGGGGGGTGATAATGAAAAACTGTTTTTT.